This T cell receptor (beta chain) was found in a study of T-cell memory formation after mild COVID-19. Overall study context: TCR clusters were mostly donor specific.

On this clonotype itself: The antigen remains unidentified.

The CDR3 is 18 amino acids. V was clipped by 1 base and J by 0 bases; unmatched bases: 6. Germline CDR1 is SGHVS and CDR2 is FNYEAQ. Findings of the study overall: Clones shrinking from day 15 to 85 showed even CD4/CD8 mixes; later expanders tilted CD4+.

Barcoded TCR alpha and TCR beta cDNA libraries with UMIs came from 5'RACE using constant-segment primers. TCRdb processed the 5' RACE reads anew with MiXCR; each CDR3 protein has one entry. Of 450,000 to 650,000 distinct CDR3 sequences in the sample, roughly 20% were seen once. The clonotype originates from an adult woman who had mild COVID-19 (a few samples of this study predate the infection). Cell type and time point are not known. This chain uses TRBV7-6 with TRBJ2-3; 11 bases line up with TRBD2. The sample taken for sequencing was PBMCs or a T cell subset sorted from them (not recorded which). DNA for the CDR3: TGTGCCAGCAGCTTAGGCCCCACTAGCGGGGGTAGCACAGATACGCAGTATTTT. This gives the protein CASSLGPTSGGSTDTQYF. Complete variable domain (other parts from reference TRBV7-6 and TRBJ2-3): GAGVSQSPRYKVTKRGQDVALRCDPISGHVSLYWYRQALGQGPEFLTYFNYEAQQDKSGLPNDRFSAERPEGSISTLTIQRTEQRDSAMYRCASSLGPTSGGSTDTQYFGPGTRLTVL.